These 32 T cell receptor beta chains came from one sample sequenced in a study of cytomegalovirus exposure and HLA in healthy donors. PCR was performed using 60 Vbeta and 13 Jbeta primers. Some clones are missing from TCRdb's copy, which holds only in-frame ones; the method was immunoSEQ multiplex PCR. The table shows about 130,000 clones, with roughly 78% occurring only once. The specimen was PBMCs. The receptors come from a man under 40 in good health and CMV-seronegative.

A single count supports this clone. The gene calls are TRBV6-5 and TRBJ1-2, with 10 bases matching TRBD1. Germline loops: CDR1 MNHEY, CDR2 SVGAGI. After removal of 6 bases from V and 7 bases from J, the junction contained 11 bases not matched to a gene. The CDR3 totals 15 residues. DNA of the CDR3: TGTGCCAGCAGCCGGCTTGGTGGACAGGGGGTTGGCTACACCTTC. Translating gives CASSRLGGQGVGYTF.

The chain is built from TRBV4-2 and TRBJ2-7, with D possibly being TRBD2 (6 bases). The CDR3 loop spans 15 amino acids. Germline-derived CDR1 and CDR2 are LGHNA and YNFKEQ. The V and J ends lost 0 bases and 1 base respectively, with 10 bases between them. The CDR3 sequence: CASSQDGTPSYEQYF. The CDR3, as DNA: TGTGCCAGCAGCCAAGACGGGACTCCTTCCTACGAGCAGTACTTC.

This clone was detected once. The rearrangement uses TRBV5-1 and TRBJ2-5, with 7 bases fitting TRBD1. The CDR3 has 16 amino acids. Germline V gene data show CDR1 as SGHRS and CDR2 as YFSETQ. With V trimmed by 0 bases and J by 5 bases, 10 bases remained unmatched. The CDR3, as DNA: TGCGCCAGCAGCTTGGCCAACAGGGGTGGTCGGGAGACCCAGTACTTC. Amino acids: CASSLANRGGRETQYF.

The V and J genes are TRBV6-1 and TRBJ2-7, with a weak D call TRBD1 (5 bases). V was cut by 3 bases and J by 3 bases, with 6 bases left in between. Germline assignment: CDR1 MNHNS and CDR2 SASEGT. This CDR3 region has 12 residues. The CDR3 DNA follows: TGTGCCAGCAGTGAGGGGCACTACGAGCAGTACTTC. The encoded protein is CASSEGHYEQYF.

The J gene is TRBJ2-1, the V gene TRBV5-1; D possibly corresponds to TRBD2 (5 bases). The CDR3 is made up of 15 amino acids. From germline, CDR1 is SGHRS and CDR2 YFSETQ. V shed 0 bases and J shed 4 bases, with 11 bases lying between them. CDR3 protein: CASSLEVGSYNEQFF. CDR3 DNA: TGCGCCAGCAGCTTGGAAGTAGGGAGTTACAATGAGCAGTTCTTC.

The V gene is TRBV7-2, the J gene TRBJ2-7; D possibly corresponds to TRBD2 (5 bases). The CDR3 has 15 residues. V gave up 3 bases and J gave up 4 bases, with 16 bases separating them. In germline, CDR1 is SGHTA, CDR2 FQGNSA. CDR3 coding DNA: TGTGCCAGCAGCTTTGGGAGTACGGCTCAATACGAGCAGTACTTC. This translates into CASSFGSTAQYEQYF.

A few counts support this clone. This chain uses TRBV6-5 with TRBJ2-1; TRBD2 might be the D (6 bases). Per germline, CDR1 MNHEY and CDR2 SVGAGI. Between the trimmed V and J ends, which lost 8 bases and 4 bases, there was a span of 15 bases. The CDR3 covers 14 residues. The CDR3 DNA is TGTGCCAGCCGCAATACCGGGACTTACAATGAGCAGTTCTTC. It translates to CASRNTGTYNEQFF.

The J gene is TRBJ2-3, the V gene TRBV29-1; TRBD2 agrees at 12 bases. Looked up from germline, CDR1 is SQVTM and CDR2 is ANQGSEA. This CDR3 contains 12 residues. The ends lost 7 bases at V and 6 bases at J; junction bases unmatched: 2. CDR3 DNA: TGCAGCGCTAGCGGGGGGGAGGATACGCAGTATTTT. Protein: CSASGGEDTQYF.

The V gene is TRBV6-5, the J gene TRBJ2-7; 7 nucleotides line up with TRBD1. V trimming: 6 bases; J trimming: 5 bases; junction bases outside the gene matches: 13. The CDR3 covers 15 residues. Germline V lookup: CDR1 MNHEY, CDR2 SVGAGI. The chain's CDR3 is CASRPDREITHEQYF. The CDR3 DNA reads as TGTGCCAGCAGACCCGACAGGGAGATCACCCACGAGCAGTACTTC.

This chain uses TRBV5-1 with TRBJ1-4, with 7 bases identical to TRBD1. V gave up 3 bases and J gave up 7 bases; unmatched junction bases: 9. Germline V gene data show CDR1 as SGHRS and CDR2 as YFSETQ. The CDR3 totals 15 residues. The CDR3 region is CASSSSVGGREKLFF. The CDR3 nucleotides read TGCGCCAGCAGCTCCAGCGTAGGGGGCCGTGAAAAACTGTTTTTT.

The chain carries TRBV7-9 and TRBJ2-3; D is possibly TRBD2 (6 bases). Germline CDR1 SEHNR, CDR2 FQNEAQ (reference sequence). CDR3 length equals 18 residues. V shed 0 bases and J shed 0 bases, with 16 bases lying between them. Written as DNA, the CDR3 is TGTGCCAGCAGCTTAGCGAAAGGAGGGGTCCCTAGCACAGATACGCAGTATTTT. The encoded protein is CASSLAKGGVPSTDTQYF.

This rearrangement joins TRBV5-1 to TRBJ2-5; TRBD2 matches 8 bases. The CDR3 is made up of 14 amino acids. Per germline, CDR1 SGHRS and CDR2 YFSETQ. The junction had 7 bases not matched to a gene; V was cut back by 4 bases and J by 5 bases. CDR3: CASSAAGAGETQYF. The CDR3 DNA reads as TGCGCCAGCAGCGCAGCGGGAGCTGGGGAGACCCAGTACTTC.

The chain combines TRBV5-4 with TRBJ2-7; 9 bases are shared with TRBD1. CDR1 and CDR2 from the germline V gene are SGHNT and YYREEE (reference sequence). CDR3 length: 14 amino acids. Unmatched junction bases numbered 8, after V lost 3 bases and J lost 7 bases. In nucleotides, the CDR3 is TGTGCCAGCAGCTCCCCACAGGGGGCTGGAGAGCAGTACTTC. Translated, it gives CASSSPQGAGEQYF.

The rearrangement links TRBV6-5 to TRBJ1-2; 9 nucleotides agree with TRBD1. The V and J ends lost 0 bases and 6 bases, in that order; junction bases with no gene match: 2. Germline CDR1 reads MNHEY; CDR2 reads SVGAGI. The CDR3 length is 14 residues. CDR3 sequence reads: CASSYSNRGHGYTF. The CDR3 region has the DNA TGTGCCAGCAGTTACTCGAACAGGGGGCATGGCTACACCTTC.

V gene TRBV4-3 combines with J gene TRBJ1-1, with 7 bases fitting TRBD1. The trim removed 4 bases at V and 7 bases at J, leaving 6 bases unmatched. CDR1 is LGHNA, CDR2 YSLEER, per germline. This CDR3 has 13 residues. The CDR3 here is CASSPHRGGEAFF. CDR3 sequence (DNA): TGCGCCAGCAGCCCACACAGGGGCGGTGAAGCTTTCTTT.

The chain joins TRBV7-4 to TRBJ1-1, with 8 positions matching TRBD1. CDR3 length: 14 residues. V trimming: 5 bases; J trimming: 6 bases; junction bases outside the gene matches: 8. Germline CDR1 and CDR2: SGHVT and SQSDAQ. CDR3 in DNA: TGTGCCAGCAGCCAACGGACAGGGCGCGCTGAAGCTTTCTTT. It yields the protein CASSQRTGRAEAFF.

V and J are TRBV7-9 and TRBJ2-3, with no clear D. CDR3 size: 13 residues. Germline loops: CDR1 SEHNR, CDR2 FQNEAQ (reference sequence). The V end was cut by 1 base, the J end by 6 bases, with 8 bases between. The CDR3 spells CASSLGALDTQYF. The CDR3 nucleotides read TGTGCCAGCAGCTTAGGAGCTTTGGATACGCAGTATTTT.

The chain recombines TRBV5-1 with TRBJ2-3, with a weak D call TRBD1 (5 bases). V was trimmed by 5 bases and J by 0 bases, leaving 13 bases between them. The CDR3 has 15 residues. In germline, CDR1 is SGHRS, CDR2 YFSETQ. CDR3 residues: CASRPQGPSTDTQYF. The DNA of the CDR3 is TGCGCCAGCAGACCTCAGGGCCCTAGCACAGATACGCAGTATTTT.

V usage is TRBV7-2 and J usage is TRBJ2-3; D remains unclear. CDR3 length: 14 amino acids. CDR1 and CDR2 from the germline V gene are SGHTA and FQGNSA. V dropped 0 bases and J dropped 8 bases, with 12 bases sitting between them. CDR3 coding DNA: TGTGCCAGCAGCTTAGCCCCAGGTTCCGGTACGCAGTATTTT. Encoded protein: CASSLAPGSGTQYF.

The chain recombines TRBV19 with TRBJ1-2; TRBD1 matches 8 bases. The CDR3 loop spans 17 amino acids. Germline V gives CDR1 LNHDA, CDR2 SQIVND (reference sequence). V lost 7 bases and J lost 4; bases outside the gene matches: 17. CDR3 nucleotide sequence: TGTGCCAGTATCGGAGGGGACAGGATGGAACCTGGCTATGGCTACACCTTC. Its translation: CASIGGDRMEPGYGYTF.

This sequence joins TRBV28 and TRBJ2-6; weak D call: TRBD1 (6 bases). Germline loops: CDR1 MDHEN, CDR2 SYDVKM. The CDR3 is made up of 15 amino acids. V was cut by 6 bases and J by 2 bases, with 11 bases left in between. The CDR3 DNA reads as TGTGCCAGCAGCCTTTGGACAGCTGGGGCCAACGTCCTGACTTTC. It is translated as CASSLWTAGANVLTF.

V and J are TRBV10-1 and TRBJ2-7; D unresolved. The germline V and J ends were trimmed by 4 bases and 3 bases, with 16 bases remaining between them. Germline values: CDR1 WNHNN, CDR2 SYGVQD (reference sequence). The CDR3 has 15 amino acids. This CDR3 is CASSVIASFGYEQYF. DNA for the CDR3: TGCGCCAGCAGTGTTATAGCCTCATTCGGCTACGAGCAGTACTTC.

The rearrangement links TRBV2 to TRBJ1-5; TRBD1 is a possible D gene (5 bases). The V gene lost 6 bases and the J gene lost 3 bases, with 9 bases spanning the gap. The CDR3 runs 13 residues. Germline CDR1 reads SNHLY; CDR2 reads FYNNEI. The CDR3 loop reads CASRRGSNQPQHF. The CDR3 DNA sequence: TGTGCCAGCAGGCGGGGGTCCAATCAGCCCCAGCATTTT.

The chain recombines TRBV2 with TRBJ1-6; D might be TRBD1 (6 bases). Trimming shortened V by 9 bases and J by 0 bases, and 12 bases separated the two germline ends. CDR3 length: 15 amino acids. Germline V gives CDR1 SNHLY, CDR2 FYNNEI. CDR3 coding DNA: TGTGCCAGAGGGGGGGTGAGCTCCTATAATTCACCCCTCCACTTT. It yields the protein CARGGVSSYNSPLHF.

The rearrangement joins TRBV27 to TRBJ1-1, with 9 bases lining up with TRBD1. Germline V gene data show CDR1 as MNHEY and CDR2 as SMNVEV (reference sequence). This CDR3 is 15 amino acids long. V was clipped by 3 bases and J by 6 bases; unmatched bases: 8. The CDR3 protein is CASSFITGQGAEAFF. The CDR3 DNA sequence: TGTGCCAGCAGTTTTATCACGGGACAGGGAGCTGAAGCTTTCTTT.

In this sample, this clone turned up a few times. The chain combines TRBV6-6 with TRBJ2-5, with D unresolved. CDR1 and CDR2 from the germline V gene are MNHNY and SVGAGI (reference sequence). The germline V and J ends were trimmed by 2 bases and 1 base, with 5 bases remaining between them. The CDR3 extends over 13 amino acids. The DNA of the CDR3 is TGTGCCAGCAGTTACACAGCCCAAGAGACCCAGTACTTC. It translates to CASSYTAQETQYF.

The V and J genes are TRBV9 and TRBJ1-4; TRBD1 might be the D (6 bases). This CDR3 is 13 amino acids long. V was shortened by 5 bases and J by 7 bases, with 12 bases between the two germline ends. Germline values: CDR1 SGDLS, CDR2 YYNGEE. CDR3 sequence (DNA): TGTGCCAGCAGTGGGGAGGGGGGTGAAAAACTGTTTTTT. It is translated as CASSGEGGEKLFF.

The rearrangement links TRBV11-3 to TRBJ2-2; no definite D call. The CDR3 loop spans 12 amino acids. V dropped 5 bases and J dropped 7 bases, with 8 bases sitting between them. In germline, CDR1 is SGHNT, CDR2 YENEEA. Here the CDR3 reads CASSPPSGELFF. The CDR3 nucleotides are TGTGCCAGCAGCCCCCCCAGCGGGGAGCTGTTTTTT.

The chain couples TRBV27 to TRBJ1-1; a possible D gene is TRBD1 (5 bases). Trimming stripped 7 bases from V and 4 bases from J, with 16 bases between. The CDR3 covers 14 residues. The germline CDR1 and CDR2 sequences are MNHEY and SMNVEV (reference sequence). CDR3: CASKSTGRTTEAFF. In nucleotides, the CDR3 is TGTGCCAGCAAATCAACAGGTAGGACCACTGAAGCTTTCTTT.

This clone has just a few counts. The chain links TRBV7-2 to TRBJ2-7; TRBD2 matches 7 bases. V shed 5 bases, J shed 2 bases, and the junction held 12 bases outside the gene matches. The CDR3 consists of 16 residues. From germline, CDR1 is SGHTA and CDR2 FQGNSA. CDR3 nucleotide sequence: TGTGCCAGCAGCCGCGTGGGGGGGGTCATGACCTACGAGCAGTACTTC. It translates to CASSRVGGVMTYEQYF.

The V call is TRBV4-1, the J call TRBJ2-5; 14 nucleotides line up with TRBD2. J gave up 3 bases and V 5 bases, and 11 bases lay outside the gene matches. CDR3 size: 18 residues. Germline assignment: CDR1 MGHRA and CDR2 YSYEKL. The CDR3 bases are TGCGCCAGCAGCTCCCACCAGACGGGACTAGCGGGAGAAGAGACCCAGTACTTC. This translates into CASSSHQTGLAGEETQYF.

The chain is built from TRBV2 and TRBJ2-5; 8 bases are shared with TRBD1. The CDR3 contains 14 residues. The V segment lost 5 bases and the J segment 5 bases; nucleotides outside the gene matches: 7. Germline-derived CDR1 and CDR2 are SNHLY and FYNNEI. Here the CDR3 reads CASSWTGQGETQYF. CDR3 nucleotides: TGTGCCAGCAGTTGGACAGGGCAAGGGGAGACCCAGTACTTC.